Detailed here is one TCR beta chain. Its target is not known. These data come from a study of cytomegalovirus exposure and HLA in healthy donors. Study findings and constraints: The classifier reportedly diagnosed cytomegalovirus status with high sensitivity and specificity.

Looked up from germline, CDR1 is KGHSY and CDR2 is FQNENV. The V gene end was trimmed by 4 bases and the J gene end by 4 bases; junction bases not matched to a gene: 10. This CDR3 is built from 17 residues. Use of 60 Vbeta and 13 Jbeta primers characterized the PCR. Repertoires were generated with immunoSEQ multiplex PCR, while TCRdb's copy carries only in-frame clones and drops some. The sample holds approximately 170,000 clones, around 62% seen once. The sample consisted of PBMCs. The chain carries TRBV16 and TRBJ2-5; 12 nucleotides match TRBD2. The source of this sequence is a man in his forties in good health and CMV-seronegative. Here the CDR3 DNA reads TGTGCCAGCAGCCCTCTAGCGGGGGGGCCGTCCCCAGAGACCCAGTACTTC. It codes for CASSPLAGGPSPETQYF.